Reported below is one T cell receptor beta chain. Its antigen remains unknown. This sample is drawn from a study of blood T cells in healthy people across ages. Study in general: When template switching was applied, about one barcoded beta molecule was captured per two T cells.

Regarding the study as a whole: Researchers judged that diversity estimates from one million T cells fell short of true values. More naive CD4+ cells and higher diversity marked long-lived donors relative to aged donors.

Next came a second PCR, run for roughly 7 to 12 cycles, which used a sample-barcoded 5' primer along with a J-beta primer mix. Researchers report that a template-switch adaptor with 12 random nucleotides tagged each cDNA molecule. A single record per CDR3 protein comes from TCRdb applying MiXCR to the 5' RACE reads. The table has about 1.5 million distinct CDR3 sequences, around 40% seen once; the top ten hold more than 4%. The specimen was blood. This clonotype was sampled from a woman between 18 and 29 years old in good health.

DNA of the CDR3: TGTGCCAGCAGCTTAGTATCAGGGGATTCCACCTACGAGCAGTACTTC. Translating it yields CASSLVSGDSTYEQYF. V and J are TRBV7-2 and TRBJ2-7; maybe TRBD1 (6 bases). The CDR3 runs 16 residues. Germline CDR1 and CDR2: SGHTA and FQGNSA. V was shortened by 1 base and J by 2 bases, with 15 bases between the two germline ends.